One sample yielded the 19 T cell receptor beta chains listed below, sequenced in a study of control samples from healthy donors and cancer patients. TCRdb's table, derived via immunoSEQ multiplex PCR, lists solely in-frame clones and lacks some. The data hold 35,000 to 45,000 clones, with approximately 82% observed a single time. The sequenced material came from blood. These receptor sequences come from a man in his sixties in good health.

The chain recombines TRBV28 with TRBJ2-1; 7 bases map to TRBD1. V trimming: 4 bases; J trimming: 7 bases; junction bases outside the gene matches: 7. The CDR3 sequence is 14 residues long. In germline, CDR1 is MDHEN, CDR2 SYDVKM. For the CDR3, the DNA is TGTGCCAGCAGTTCGTTGACAGGGTGGAATGAGCAGTTCTTC. Encoded protein: CASSSLTGWNEQFF.

The chain recombines TRBV30 with TRBJ2-1; TRBD1 might be the D (6 bases). The length of the CDR3 is 15 residues. Germline CDR1 is GTSNPN and CDR2 is SVGIG (reference sequence). V lost 0 bases to trimming and J lost 1 base, with 10 bases between them. The CDR3 region has the DNA TGTGCCTGGAGTGTTATACAGGGTTCCTACAATGAGCAGTTCTTC. Translated, it gives CAWSVIQGSYNEQFF.

V gene TRBV9 combines with J gene TRBJ2-2; D is unclear. The CDR3 runs to 15 residues. Looked up from germline, CDR1 is SGDLS and CDR2 is YYNGEE. Trimming stripped 2 bases from V and 5 bases from J, with 13 bases between. The CDR3 DNA is TGTGCCAGCAGCGTCCCGTCGACTTTAACCGGGGAGCTGTTTTTT. Translating gives CASSVPSTLTGELFF. The full variable domain, completed using reference TRBV9 and TRBJ2-2, is DSGVTQTPKHLITATGQRVTLRCSPRSGDLSVYWYQQSLDQGLQFLIQYYNGEERAKGNILERFSAQQFPDLHSELNLSSLELGDSALYFCASSVPSTLTGELFFGEGSRLTVL.

The chain uses TRBV10-3 and TRBJ2-3; 8 bases align to TRBD2. The CDR3 is 17 amino acids. Germline CDR1 reads ENHRY; CDR2 reads SYGVKD. V was clipped by 2 bases and J by 5 bases; unmatched bases: 12. The CDR3 nucleotides are TGTGCCATCAGTGAGGGATGGGCGGGGGGACCACAAGATACGCAGTATTTT. Its protein product is CAISEGWAGGPQDTQYF.

The chain has TRBV3-1 (or the pseudogene TRBV3-2) and TRBJ2-7; 7 nucleotides line up with TRBD2. Germline CDR1 LGHDT, CDR2 YNNKEL (reference sequence). Trimming took 4 bases from V and 1 from J; bases not matched to a gene: 4. The CDR3 is 14 amino acids. The CDR3 nucleotides read TGTGCCAGCAGCCTAGTGGGGGGGTCCTACGAGCAGTACTTC. It codes for CASSLVGGSYEQYF.

The chain employs TRBV2 and TRBJ2-7; D is unresolved. This CDR3 spans 11 amino acids. The germline V gene encodes CDR1 SNHLY and CDR2 FYNNEI. Trimming removed 0 bases at V and 9 bases at J, with 6 bases between. The CDR3 coding sequence is TGTGCCAGCAGTGAAGCCCCCCGGCAGTACTTC. It specifies CASSEAPRQYF. Full variable domain (rest looked up from reference TRBV2 and TRBJ2-7): EPEVTQTPSHQVTQMGQEVILRCVPISNHLYFYWYRQILGQKVEFLVSFYNNEISEKSEIFDDQFSVERPDGSNFTLKIRSTKLEDSAMYFCASSEAPRQYFGPGTRLTVT.

This chain uses TRBV28 with TRBJ2-7; perhaps TRBD1 as D (6 bases). CDR3 length: 15 residues. The germline V and J ends were trimmed by 2 bases and 2 bases, with 13 bases remaining between them. The germline V gene has CDR1 MDHEN and CDR2 SYDVKM. The DNA of the CDR3 is TGTGCCAGCAGTTTAGAGGGGTCAGGGGCCTACGAGCAGTACTTC. Its translation is CASSLEGSGAYEQYF.

The chain joins TRBV28 to TRBJ1-6; 7 bases map to TRBD1. The germline CDR1 and CDR2 sequences are MDHEN and SYDVKM. The J segment lost 7 bases and the V segment lost 6 bases, leaving 6 bases of the junction unmatched. This CDR3 spans 14 amino acids. This chain's CDR3 is CASSPGQLNSPLHF. CDR3 in DNA: TGTGCCAGCAGCCCGGGACAGCTGAATTCACCCCTCCACTTT.

The J gene is TRBJ1-5, the V gene TRBV19, with D unresolved. V was clipped by 6 bases and J by 0 bases, with 6 bases between them. The CDR3 extends over 13 amino acids. Germline V gene sequence: CDR1 LNHDA, CDR2 SQIVND (reference sequence). In DNA, the CDR3 is TGTGCCAGTAGGGGCAATAGCAATCAGCCCCAGCATTTT. Translation: CASRGNSNQPQHF.

The chain is built from TRBV7-3 and TRBJ2-1; 7 nucleotides align to TRBD2. The V segment lost 4 bases and the J segment 9 bases; nucleotides outside the gene matches: 6. Germline V CDR1 and CDR2: SGHTA, FQGTGA. This CDR3 is built from 13 residues. The CDR3 nucleotides are TGTGCCAGCAGCTCCCGGGGAGGGAGTGAGCAGTTCTTC. Translated, it gives CASSSRGGSEQFF.

This clone was picked up one time. This chain connects TRBV19 to TRBJ1-3, with a weak D call TRBD1 (5 bases). Looked up from germline, CDR1 is LNHDA and CDR2 is SQIVND (reference sequence). V was cut by 10 bases and J by 0 bases, with 22 bases left in between. The CDR3 totals 17 residues. The CDR3 reads CATRPLRTGTSGNTIYF. Here the CDR3 DNA reads TGTGCCACTCGACCGCTCAGAACCGGGACCTCTGGAAACACCATATATTTT.

The genes are TRBV12-3 or TRBV12-4 and TRBJ1-5; D is uncertain. V was cut by 3 bases and J by 1 base, with 4 bases left in between. The CDR3 consists of 13 residues. In DNA, the CDR3 is TGTGCCAGCAGTTTTTTAAGCAATCAGCCCCAGCATTTT. Its translation: CASSFLSNQPQHF.

The chain carries TRBV27 and TRBJ1-6; 8 positions match TRBD1. V lost 6 bases, J lost 7 bases, and 2 bases stayed unmatched. In germline, CDR1 is MNHEY, CDR2 SMNVEV (reference sequence). CDR3 length: 13 amino acids. The CDR3 nucleotides are TGTGCCAGCAGCCGGACAGGGAATTCACCCCTCCACTTT. This gives the protein CASSRTGNSPLHF.

Details on this clone: This likely stems from a read error, as it lies one base from a far larger clone. The chain recombines TRBV24-1 with TRBJ2-1; D is unresolved. The CDR3 is 13 residues long. With 6 bases removed from V and 4 bases from J, the gap between germline ends came to 9 bases. Germline V gene data show CDR1 as KGHDR and CDR2 as SFDVKD. The DNA for the CDR3 is TGTGCCACCAGTTATTCAGCGTACAATGAGCAGTTCTTC. This sequence encodes CATSYSAYNEQFF.

This sequence joins TRBV5-1 and TRBJ1-2; D unresolved. The CDR3 length is 12 residues. V was shortened by 0 bases and J by 3 bases, with 3 bases between the two germline ends. Germline V lookup: CDR1 SGHRS, CDR2 YFSETQ. The CDR3 sequence is CASSLGDYGYTF. CDR3 nucleotides: TGCGCCAGCAGCTTGGGGGACTATGGCTACACCTTC.

This clone was observed a handful of times. J is TRBJ2-7 and V is TRBV11-1; 10 nucleotides agree with TRBD1. The CDR3 runs 15 residues. After removal of 4 bases from V and 2 bases from J, the junction contained 5 bases not matched to a gene. From germline, CDR1 is SGHAT and CDR2 FQDESV (reference sequence). Here the CDR3 DNA reads TGTGCCAGCAGCTCAACCGGGACAGGGGCCTACGAGCAGTACTTC. This translates into CASSSTGTGAYEQYF.

Worth noting for this clone: Other DNA sequences in this specimen translate into the identical CDR3. This chain uses TRBV20-1 with TRBJ1-1, with a possible D match to TRBD1 (5 bases). The CDR3 runs to 13 residues. V lost 3 bases and J lost 1, with 9 bases in between. Germline V lookup: CDR1 DFQATT, CDR2 SNEGSKA (reference sequence). The CDR3 spells CSASEQANTEAFF. CDR3 nucleotide sequence: TGCAGTGCTAGTGAACAGGCGAACACTGAAGCTTTCTTT.

This clone turned up a few times. This sequence joins TRBV9 and TRBJ1-2; D not resolved. Germline lookup yields CDR1 SGDLS and CDR2 YYNGEE. The CDR3 covers 15 residues. The V gene lost 2 bases and the J gene lost 2 bases, with 13 bases spanning the gap. The CDR3 coding sequence is TGTGCCAGCAGCGTGAGCCACGACCCCAACTATGGCTACACCTTC. It yields the protein CASSVSHDPNYGYTF.

This sequence joins TRBV2 and TRBJ2-3, with TRBD1 matching 7 bases. Looked up from germline, CDR1 is SNHLY and CDR2 is FYNNEI. This CDR3 has 16 residues. With 5 bases clipped from V and 0 bases from J, the junction kept 8 bases outside the gene matches. The DNA of the CDR3 is TGTGCCAGCAGTCGCCGACAGGGCGTGAGCACAGATACGCAGTATTTT. Encoded protein: CASSRRQGVSTDTQYF.